The 3 T cell receptor beta chains reported below all come from one sample, sequenced in a study of blood T cell repertoires in COVID-19. The method was immunoSEQ multiplex PCR; TCRdb's version includes in-frame clones alone and lacks a portion of them. The sample yields roughly 49,000 clones, less than 90% seen once. The sequencing sample was made of peripheral blood. The source is a human donor in a cohort sampled during active COVID-19.

The chain has TRBV4-1 and TRBJ2-3; 8 bases fit TRBD2. The V gene's germline CDR1 is MGHRA and CDR2 YSYEKL. The CDR3 loop spans 16 amino acids. V shed 0 bases, J shed 0 bases, and the junction held 2 bases outside the gene matches. The CDR3 nucleotides are TGCGCCAGCAGCCAAGACCCTAGCGGGAGCACAGATACGCAGTATTTT. This gives the protein CASSQDPSGSTDTQYF.

The chain couples TRBV3-1 (or the pseudogene TRBV3-2) to TRBJ1-4; 10 positions match TRBD1. Germline CDR1 LGHDT, CDR2 YNNKEL (reference sequence). The CDR3 covers 15 residues. The J segment lost 7 bases and the V segment lost 2 bases, leaving 4 bases of the junction unmatched. The CDR3: CASSQRQGAAEKLFF. DNA of the CDR3: TGTGCCAGCAGCCAACGACAGGGGGCGGCTGAAAAACTGTTTTTT.

This clone has just one count. V gene TRBV12-1 combines with J gene TRBJ2-1; TRBD2 is the table's D call and was not checked against the DNA. TRBV12-1 represents a pseudogene. CDR3 size: 15 residues. The CDR3 DNA reads TGTGCCAGCAGCTTTGCCCGGGGGGGGTACAATGAGCAGTTCTTC. Translation gives CASSFARGGYNEQFF.